This TCR beta chain is drawn from a study of cytomegalovirus exposure and HLA in healthy donors. PCR amplification relied on 60 Vbeta primers (plus 13 Jbeta primers). The data were produced by immunoSEQ multiplex PCR, yet TCRdb's version contains in-frame clones alone and is incomplete. The table lists 130,000 to 150,000 clones, around 75% of them singletons. CDR1 and CDR2 (germline): SGHAT, FQDESV (reference sequence). This CDR3 contains 15 residues. Trimming at V came to 1 base and at J to 5 bases, leaving 1 base not matched to a gene. The sample comprised PBMCs. The chain recombines TRBV11-1 with TRBJ2-1; 11 positions match TRBD2. This clonotype originated in a woman aged 18-29 years in good health and CMV-seronegative. The CDR3 loop reads CASSLGLAGNNEQFF. For the CDR3, the DNA is TGTGCCAGCAGCTTAGGACTAGCGGGGAACAATGAGCAGTTCTTC. Full variable domain (missing parts from reference TRBV11-1 and TRBJ2-1): EAEVAQSPRYKITEKSQAVAFWCDPISGHATLYWYRQILGQGPELLVQFQDESVVDDSQLPKDRFSAERLKGVDSTLKIQPAELGDSAMYLCASSLGLAGNNEQFFGPGTRLTVL.